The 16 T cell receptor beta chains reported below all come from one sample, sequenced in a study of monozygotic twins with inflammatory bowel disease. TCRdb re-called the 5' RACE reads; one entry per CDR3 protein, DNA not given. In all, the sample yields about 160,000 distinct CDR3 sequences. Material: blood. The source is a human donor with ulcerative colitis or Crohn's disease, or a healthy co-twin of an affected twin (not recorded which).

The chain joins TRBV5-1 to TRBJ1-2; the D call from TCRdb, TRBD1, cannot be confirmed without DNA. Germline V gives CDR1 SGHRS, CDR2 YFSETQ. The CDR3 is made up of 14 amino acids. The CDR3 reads CASSLETGENGYTF.

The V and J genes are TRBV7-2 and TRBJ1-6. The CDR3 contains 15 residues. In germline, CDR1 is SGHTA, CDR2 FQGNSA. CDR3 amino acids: CASTPQVRDNSPLHF. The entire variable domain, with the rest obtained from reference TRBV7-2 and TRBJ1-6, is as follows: GAGVSQSPSNKVTEKGKDVELRCDPISGHTALYWYRQSLGQGLEFLIYFQGNSAPDKSGLPSDRFSAERTGGSVSTLTIQRTQQEDSAVYLCASTPQVRDNSPLHFGNGTRLTVT.

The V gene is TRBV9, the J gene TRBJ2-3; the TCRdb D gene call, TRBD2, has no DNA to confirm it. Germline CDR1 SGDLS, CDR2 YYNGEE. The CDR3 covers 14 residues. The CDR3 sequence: CASSPTSGRDTQYF.

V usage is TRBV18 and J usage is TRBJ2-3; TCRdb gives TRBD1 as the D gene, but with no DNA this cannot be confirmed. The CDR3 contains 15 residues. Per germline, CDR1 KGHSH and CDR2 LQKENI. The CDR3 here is CASSPRQSSTDTQYF.

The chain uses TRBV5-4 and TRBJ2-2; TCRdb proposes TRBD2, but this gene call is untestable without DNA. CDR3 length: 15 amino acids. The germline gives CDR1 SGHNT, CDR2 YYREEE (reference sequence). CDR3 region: CASSSGTGGTAELFF. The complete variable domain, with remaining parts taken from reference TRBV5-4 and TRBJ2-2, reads ETGVTQSPTHLIKTRGQQVTLRCSSQSGHNTVSWYQQALGQGPQFIFQYYREEENGRGNFPPRFSGLQFPNYSSELNVNALELDDSALYLCASSSGTGGTAELFFGEGSRLTVL.

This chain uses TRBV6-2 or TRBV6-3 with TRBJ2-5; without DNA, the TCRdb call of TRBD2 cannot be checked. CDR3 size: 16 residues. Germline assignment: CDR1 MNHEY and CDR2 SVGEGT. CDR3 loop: CASRTTSGRAVETQYF.

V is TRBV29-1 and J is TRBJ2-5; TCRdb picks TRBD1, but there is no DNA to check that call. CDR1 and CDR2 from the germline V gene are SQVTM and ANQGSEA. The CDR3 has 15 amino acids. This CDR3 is CSVEDQAGVGETQYF.

CDR3 loop: CASRRTAEENTIYF. The chain recombines TRBV7-2 with TRBJ1-3; TCRdb proposes TRBD1, but this gene call is untestable without DNA. Germline CDR1 is SGHTA and CDR2 is FQGNSA. This CDR3 spans 14 amino acids.

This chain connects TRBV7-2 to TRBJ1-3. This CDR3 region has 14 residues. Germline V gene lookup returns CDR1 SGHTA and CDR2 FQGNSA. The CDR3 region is CASSISSSGNTIYF.

The chain's CDR3 is CASRAGSHTGELFF. The V call is TRBV28, the J call TRBJ2-2. Germline loops: CDR1 MDHEN, CDR2 SYDVKM. The CDR3 has 14 residues.

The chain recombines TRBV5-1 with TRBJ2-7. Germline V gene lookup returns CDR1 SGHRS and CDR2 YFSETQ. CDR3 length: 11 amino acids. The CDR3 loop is CASSWGYEQYF.

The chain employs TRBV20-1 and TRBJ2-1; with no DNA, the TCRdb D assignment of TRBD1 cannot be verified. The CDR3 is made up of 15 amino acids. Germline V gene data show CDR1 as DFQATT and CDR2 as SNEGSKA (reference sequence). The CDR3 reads CSAREDAQRYNEQFF.

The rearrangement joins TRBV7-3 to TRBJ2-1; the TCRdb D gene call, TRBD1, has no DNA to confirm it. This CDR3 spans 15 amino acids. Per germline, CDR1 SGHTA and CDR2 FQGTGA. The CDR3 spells CASSRYRGGNNEQFF.

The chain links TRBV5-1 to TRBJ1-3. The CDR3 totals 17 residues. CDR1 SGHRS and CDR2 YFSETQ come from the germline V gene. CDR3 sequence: CASSLAGRRGSGNTIYF.

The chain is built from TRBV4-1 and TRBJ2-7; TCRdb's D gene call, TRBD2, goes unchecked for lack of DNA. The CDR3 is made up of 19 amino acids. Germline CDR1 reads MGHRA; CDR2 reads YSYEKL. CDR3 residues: CASSQGTLTRLKGAYEQYF.

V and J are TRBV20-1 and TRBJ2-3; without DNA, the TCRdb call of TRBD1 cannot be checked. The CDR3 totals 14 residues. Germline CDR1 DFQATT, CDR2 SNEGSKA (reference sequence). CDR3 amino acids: CSAKGQGATDTQYF.